These T cell receptor beta chains were read from a single sample in a study of blood T cell repertoires in COVID-19. Sequencing was performed with immunoSEQ multiplex PCR; in TCRdb, only in-frame clones are kept and a portion is missing. The table lists 120,000 or so clones, about 81% of them singletons. Material for sequencing was peripheral blood. The source is a woman between 45 and 60 years old with acute or convalescent COVID-19. CDR3s include the opening cysteine and the closing phenylalanine or tryptophan. A D gene is named only where the DNA matches it firmly. A clone size is listed for some rows: how often the clone was seen (once, few, many), or a class if it is expanded.

abundance: .
v_gene: TRBV6-4
j_gene: TRBJ2-1
d_gene: .
CDR3nt: TGTGCCAGCAGTGACCCCAGGGACAATGAGCAGTTCTTC
CDR3aa: CASSDPRDNEQFF

abundance: .
v_gene: TRBV3-1/TRBV3-2
j_gene: TRBJ2-7
d_gene: TRBD1
CDR3nt: TGTGCCAGCAGCCCGGGACAGGGCTACGAGCAGTACTTC
CDR3aa: CASSPGQGYEQYF

abundance: .
v_gene: TRBV30
j_gene: TRBJ1-6
d_gene: .
CDR3nt: TGTGCCTGGAACCGGGGAGGATCCTATAATTCACCCCTCCACTTT
CDR3aa: CAWNRGGSYNSPLHF

abundance: .
v_gene: TRBV11-2
j_gene: TRBJ2-7
d_gene: .
CDR3nt: TGTGCCAGCAGTACAGGGTTGTACGAGCAGTACTTC
CDR3aa: CASSTGLYEQYF

abundance: .
v_gene: TRBV7-9
j_gene: TRBJ2-7
d_gene: TRBD2
CDR3nt: TGTGCCAGCAGCTCCACTGGGGGGGACTACGAGCAGTACTTC
CDR3aa: CASSSTGGDYEQYF

abundance: .
v_gene: TRBV19
j_gene: TRBJ2-2
d_gene: .
CDR3nt: TGTGCCAGTAGTATAGGAGCAACGGCGAACACCGGGGAGCTGTTTTTT
CDR3aa: CASSIGATANTGELFF

abundance: .
v_gene: TRBV6-6
j_gene: TRBJ2-2
d_gene: TRBD1
CDR3nt: TGTGCCAGCAGTTACCCGGGACAGATCACCGGGGAGCTGTTTTTT
CDR3aa: CASSYPGQITGELFF

abundance: .
v_gene: TRBV2
j_gene: TRBJ1-2
d_gene: .
CDR3nt: TGTGCCAGCAGTAATCGGGGAAACTATGGCTACACCTTC
CDR3aa: CASSNRGNYGYTF

abundance: once
v_gene: TRBV6-5
j_gene: TRBJ1-5
d_gene: TRBD1
CDR3nt: TGTGCCAGCAGCCGGGACAGGGGGCATCAGCCCCAGCATTTT
CDR3aa: CASSRDRGHQPQHF

abundance: few
v_gene: TRBV28
j_gene: TRBJ1-2
d_gene: TRBD1
CDR3nt: TGTGCCAGCAGTTTGGGGACAGCCTATGGCTACACCTTC
CDR3aa: CASSLGTAYGYTF

abundance: .
v_gene: TRBV19
j_gene: TRBJ1-3
d_gene: .
CDR3nt: TGTGCCAGTGCGACCTCGGGGGAAAACACCATATATTTT
CDR3aa: CASATSGENTIYF

abundance: .
v_gene: TRBV18
j_gene: TRBJ1-6
d_gene: .
CDR3nt: TGTGCCAGCCGCCAGCATAGACAGGATAATTCACCCCTCCACTTT
CDR3aa: CASRQHRQDNSPLHF

abundance: .
v_gene: TRBV19
j_gene: TRBJ1-1
d_gene: .
CDR3nt: TGTGCCAGTATGGGTAGCTTCACTGAAGCTTTCTTT
CDR3aa: CASMGSFTEAFF

abundance: .
v_gene: TRBV24-1
j_gene: TRBJ2-5
d_gene: .
CDR3nt: TGTGCCACCAGTGATCGGGGGGCCGGGGAGACCCAGTACTTC
CDR3aa: CATSDRGAGETQYF

abundance: few
v_gene: TRBV2
j_gene: TRBJ1-5
d_gene: TRBD1
CDR3nt: TGTGCCAGCAAGGACAGGGACCTTATGCCCCAGCATTTT
CDR3aa: CASKDRDLMPQHF

abundance: .
v_gene: TRBV5-5
j_gene: TRBJ2-7
d_gene: .
CDR3nt: TGTGCCAGCAGCTGGGGAGGCTGGGGCGAGCAGTACTTC
CDR3aa: CASSWGGWGEQYF

abundance: .
v_gene: TRBV20-1
j_gene: TRBJ1-1
d_gene: .
CDR3nt: TGCAGTGCTAGTCGGCGGACAACCGCGAACACTGAAGCTTTCTTT
CDR3aa: CSASRRTTANTEAFF

abundance: few
v_gene: TRBV7-6
j_gene: TRBJ2-1
d_gene: .
CDR3nt: TGTGCCAGCAGCTTAAACCCGAGCTCCTACAATGAGCAGTTCTTC
CDR3aa: CASSLNPSSYNEQFF

abundance: .
v_gene: TRBV19
j_gene: TRBJ1-5
d_gene: .
CDR3nt: TGTGCCAGTACTCTCTCAACGGGTTTTAATCAGCCCCAGCATTTT
CDR3aa: CASTLSTGFNQPQHF

abundance: .
v_gene: TRBV2
j_gene: TRBJ2-1
d_gene: TRBD2
CDR3nt: TGTGCCAGCAGCCTTAGCGGGAGGGCTGAGGAGCAGTTCTTC
CDR3aa: CASSLSGRAEEQFF

abundance: .
v_gene: TRBV9
j_gene: TRBJ1-6
d_gene: .
CDR3nt: TGTGCCAGCAGCCTCCCCGGGTCACCCCTCCACTTT
CDR3aa: CASSLPGSPLHF

abundance: .
v_gene: TRBV29-1
j_gene: TRBJ1-2
d_gene: .
CDR3nt: TGCAGCGTTACCGGGATGGATGGCTACACCTTC
CDR3aa: CSVTGMDGYTF

abundance: .
v_gene: TRBV14
j_gene: TRBJ2-1
d_gene: .
CDR3nt: TGTGCCAGCAGCCAATTATTTAGCAATGAGCAGTTCTTC
CDR3aa: CASSQLFSNEQFF

abundance: .
v_gene: TRBV5-1
j_gene: TRBJ2-1
d_gene: .
CDR3nt: TGCGCCAGCAGCTTGGGGCGGCTAGAGGCCCCTGAGCAGTTCTTC
CDR3aa: CASSLGRLEAPEQFF

abundance: .
v_gene: TRBV7-9
j_gene: TRBJ2-5
d_gene: .
CDR3nt: TGTGCCAGCAGCTTAGTCCTAGTTGAGGAGACCCAGTACTTC
CDR3aa: CASSLVLVEETQYF

abundance: .
v_gene: TRBV5-1
j_gene: TRBJ2-3
d_gene: TRBD2
CDR3nt: TGCGCCAGCAGTCTCACTAGCGGGACGGGCACAGATACGCAGTATTTT
CDR3aa: CASSLTSGTGTDTQYF

abundance: .
v_gene: TRBV27
j_gene: TRBJ2-7
d_gene: .
CDR3nt: TGTGCCAGCAGTTTATTGGGGTTCTCAGGGCTAAACGAGCAGTACTTC
CDR3aa: CASSLLGFSGLNEQYF

abundance: .
v_gene: TRBV5-1
j_gene: TRBJ1-2
d_gene: .
CDR3nt: TGCGCCAGCAGCTTGGATCAACAGGGTTATTATGGCTACACCTTC
CDR3aa: CASSLDQQGYYGYTF

abundance: .
v_gene: TRBV27
j_gene: TRBJ1-6
d_gene: .
CDR3nt: TGTGCCAGCAGTTCGTTGTGGGAGACAAGCTCCTATAATTCACCCCTCCACTTT
CDR3aa: CASSSLWETSSYNSPLHF